Listed below are T cell receptor beta chains from one sample, sequenced in a study of blood T cell repertoires in COVID-19. Using immunoSEQ multiplex PCR, the repertoire was profiled, and TCRdb retains in-frame clones only, with some absent. This sample has roughly 160,000 clones, with roughly 80% found just once. The sample consisted of peripheral blood. These receptors all come from an elderly woman with acute or convalescent COVID-19. Both conserved end residues are part of each CDR3. The order of the fields is CDR3 length, clone size, V gene, J gene, D gene, CDR3 DNA, CDR3 protein. D genes are given only for firm matches. Size values are once, few and many counts, or a class for expanded clones, and some rows have none.

cdr3_length: 11; clone_size: .; v_call: TRBV19; j_call: TRBJ2-7; d_call: .; cdr3_nt: TGTGCCAGGGCGGGGTTCTACGAGCAGTACTTC; cdr3_aa: CARAGFYEQYF
cdr3_length: 14; clone_size: .; v_call: TRBV6-5; j_call: TRBJ1-1; d_call: TRBD1; cdr3_nt: TGTGCCAGCAGTTACCCGACAGGGGGTTCTGAAGCTTTCTTT; cdr3_aa: CASSYPTGGSEAFF
cdr3_length: 9; clone_size: .; v_call: TRBV30; j_call: TRBJ1-2; d_call: .; cdr3_nt: TGTGCCTGGAGTGTACTGCGCACCTTC; cdr3_aa: CAWSVLRTF
cdr3_length: 13; clone_size: .; v_call: TRBV28; j_call: TRBJ2-7; d_call: .; cdr3_nt: TGTGCCAGCAGTTGGACGGGGTCTCAGGAGCAGTACTTC; cdr3_aa: CASSWTGSQEQYF
cdr3_length: 16; clone_size: few; v_call: TRBV12-5; j_call: TRBJ2-3; d_call: TRBD2; cdr3_nt: TGTGCTAGTGCCGCCATCACTAGCGGGAGCACAGATACGCAGTATTTT; cdr3_aa: CASAAITSGSTDTQYF
cdr3_length: 13; clone_size: once; v_call: TRBV4-1; j_call: TRBJ2-7; d_call: .; cdr3_nt: TGCGCCAGCAGCCAAGGCGGCGGGTACGAGCAGTACTTC; cdr3_aa: CASSQGGGYEQYF
cdr3_length: 17; clone_size: .; v_call: TRBV9; j_call: TRBJ2-5; d_call: .; cdr3_nt: TGTGCCAGCAGCGTAGATATAGGGCAGGGAGGTCGAGAGACCCAGTACTTC; cdr3_aa: CASSVDIGQGGRETQYF
cdr3_length: 15; clone_size: few; v_call: TRBV11-2; j_call: TRBJ2-7; d_call: .; cdr3_nt: TGTGCCAGCAGCTTGGGGAGGAGTAGCTCCTACGAGCAGTACTTC; cdr3_aa: CASSLGRSSSYEQYF
cdr3_length: 17; clone_size: .; v_call: TRBV6-1; j_call: TRBJ1-1; d_call: TRBD1; cdr3_nt: TGTGCCAGCAGTGAAAGGGGCAGGGGGCTTCTGAACACTGAAGCTTTCTTT; cdr3_aa: CASSERGRGLLNTEAFF
cdr3_length: 14; clone_size: .; v_call: TRBV30; j_call: TRBJ2-5; d_call: .; cdr3_nt: TGTGCCTGGAGTCATGATGGGGCTCAGGGGACCCAGTACTTC; cdr3_aa: CAWSHDGAQGTQYF
cdr3_length: 17; clone_size: .; v_call: TRBV20-1; j_call: TRBJ2-3; d_call: TRBD2; cdr3_nt: TGCAGTGCTAGTAGACTAGCGGGGGGTGCTAGCACAGATACGCAGTATTTT; cdr3_aa: CSASRLAGGASTDTQYF
cdr3_length: 14; clone_size: .; v_call: TRBV6-5; j_call: TRBJ1-3; d_call: TRBD1; cdr3_nt: TGTGCCAGCAGGGAGGGACAGTATGGAAACACCATATATTTT; cdr3_aa: CASREGQYGNTIYF
cdr3_length: 15; clone_size: .; v_call: TRBV19; j_call: TRBJ2-7; d_call: .; cdr3_nt: TGTGCCAGTAGTATCGGGCATGGGGCTCTCAGCGAGCAGTACTTC; cdr3_aa: CASSIGHGALSEQYF
cdr3_length: 14; clone_size: .; v_call: TRBV6-5; j_call: TRBJ2-1; d_call: TRBD2; cdr3_nt: TGTGCCAGCAGTTACTCGACTAGCGCCAATGAGCAGTTCTTC; cdr3_aa: CASSYSTSANEQFF
cdr3_length: 16; clone_size: .; v_call: TRBV18; j_call: TRBJ2-7; d_call: TRBD2; cdr3_nt: TGTGCCAGCTCACCACAAACTAGCGGGGGGTTCAACGAGCAGTACTTC; cdr3_aa: CASSPQTSGGFNEQYF
cdr3_length: 14; clone_size: .; v_call: TRBV4-3; j_call: TRBJ1-5; d_call: .; cdr3_nt: TGCGCCAGCAGCCTTAACTACTATAATCAGCCCCAGCATTTT; cdr3_aa: CASSLNYYNQPQHF
cdr3_length: 15; clone_size: .; v_call: TRBV4-1; j_call: TRBJ1-2; d_call: .; cdr3_nt: TGCGCCAGCAGCCAAGAGACAGGCGCTATCACTTCCGACACCTTC; cdr3_aa: CASSQETGAITSDTF
cdr3_length: 18; clone_size: .; v_call: TRBV28; j_call: TRBJ1-5; d_call: .; cdr3_nt: TGTGCCAGCAGTTTACTCTCCCTCGGGTCCCACTCCAATCAGCCCCAGCATTTT; cdr3_aa: CASSLLSLGSHSNQPQHF
cdr3_length: 16; clone_size: .; v_call: TRBV15; j_call: TRBJ2-1; d_call: TRBD1; cdr3_nt: TGTGCCACCAGCAGAGGGACAGGGGATATCTACAATGAGCAGTTCTTC; cdr3_aa: CATSRGTGDIYNEQFF
cdr3_length: 13; clone_size: .; v_call: TRBV27; j_call: TRBJ2-1; d_call: TRBD2; cdr3_nt: TGTGCCAGCGGTAGCGGGAGGCGGGTTGAGCAGTTCTTC; cdr3_aa: CASGSGRRVEQFF
cdr3_length: 17; clone_size: .; v_call: TRBV7-2; j_call: TRBJ2-2; d_call: TRBD2; cdr3_nt: TGTGCCAGCAGCTCCCCCGGGGTAGCGGGGATCACCGGGGAGCTGTTTTTT; cdr3_aa: CASSSPGVAGITGELFF
cdr3_length: 12; clone_size: once; v_call: TRBV25-1; j_call: TRBJ1-2; d_call: .; cdr3_nt: TGTGCCAGCAGTGATACCGGCTATGGCTACACCTTC; cdr3_aa: CASSDTGYGYTF
cdr3_length: 13; clone_size: few; v_call: TRBV2; j_call: TRBJ2-5; d_call: TRBD2; cdr3_nt: TGTGCCAGCGGGGTAGCGGGGCCGGAGACCCAGTACTTC; cdr3_aa: CASGVAGPETQYF
cdr3_length: 12; clone_size: .; v_call: TRBV3-1/TRBV3-2; j_call: TRBJ1-3; d_call: .; cdr3_nt: TGTGCCACCGAGGGGGTTGGAAACACCATATATTTT; cdr3_aa: CATEGVGNTIYF
cdr3_length: 14; clone_size: .; v_call: TRBV7-2; j_call: TRBJ2-1; d_call: .; cdr3_nt: TGTGCCAGCAGCTTAACTTCGGGACCACAGGGGCAGTTCTTC; cdr3_aa: CASSLTSGPQGQFF
cdr3_length: 16; clone_size: .; v_call: TRBV5-1; j_call: TRBJ1-6; d_call: .; cdr3_nt: TGCGCCAGCAGCTTGTTTTGGGGAGATAATAATTCACCCCTCCACTTT; cdr3_aa: CASSLFWGDNNSPLHF
cdr3_length: 14; clone_size: .; v_call: TRBV11-2; j_call: TRBJ1-4; d_call: .; cdr3_nt: TGTGCCAGCAGCTTGAACCCTCAGGGTGAAAAACTGTTTTTT; cdr3_aa: CASSLNPQGEKLFF
cdr3_length: 15; clone_size: .; v_call: TRBV5-1; j_call: TRBJ2-3; d_call: TRBD2; cdr3_nt: TGCGCCAGCAGCTCTATAGCGGGGGCCCCAAATACGCAGTATTTT; cdr3_aa: CASSSIAGAPNTQYF
cdr3_length: 18; clone_size: .; v_call: TRBV6-2/TRBV6-3; j_call: TRBJ2-1; d_call: .; cdr3_nt: TGTGCCAGCAGTTACTCGACGATGGGCCAGGGTCGGCGTAATGAGCAGTTCTTC; cdr3_aa: CASSYSTMGQGRRNEQFF
cdr3_length: 15; clone_size: .; v_call: TRBV27; j_call: TRBJ2-3; d_call: TRBD2; cdr3_nt: TGTGCCAGCCGGCTAGCGGGGGGGATCACAGATACGCAGTATTTT; cdr3_aa: CASRLAGGITDTQYF
cdr3_length: 13; clone_size: .; v_call: TRBV5-1; j_call: TRBJ2-1; d_call: .; cdr3_nt: TGCGCCAGCAGCTCGTTAATTAACAATGAGCAGTTCTTC; cdr3_aa: CASSSLINNEQFF
cdr3_length: 15; clone_size: .; v_call: TRBV28; j_call: TRBJ1-6; d_call: TRBD1; cdr3_nt: TGTGCCAGCAGTATAGGGACAGGAGTAAATTCACCCCTCCACTTT; cdr3_aa: CASSIGTGVNSPLHF
cdr3_length: 19; clone_size: .; v_call: TRBV4-1; j_call: TRBJ2-1; d_call: TRBD2; cdr3_nt: TGCGCCAGCAGCCCCTCTCCGAGACTAGCGGGGGTCTCCTACAATGAGCAGTTCTTC; cdr3_aa: CASSPSPRLAGVSYNEQFF
cdr3_length: 15; clone_size: .; v_call: TRBV13; j_call: TRBJ1-1; d_call: TRBD1; cdr3_nt: TGTGCCAGCAGCTTAGCCGGACAGGGACACACTGAAGCTTTCTTT; cdr3_aa: CASSLAGQGHTEAFF
cdr3_length: 14; clone_size: .; v_call: TRBV6-2/TRBV6-3; j_call: TRBJ2-1; d_call: TRBD2; cdr3_nt: TGTGCCAGCAGTTATGGGACTACCCTCAATGAGCAGTTCTTC; cdr3_aa: CASSYGTTLNEQFF
cdr3_length: 14; clone_size: .; v_call: TRBV29-1; j_call: TRBJ2-3; d_call: .; cdr3_nt: TGCAGCGGGGGGAGGATGGCAGAGACAGATACGCAGTATTTT; cdr3_aa: CSGGRMAETDTQYF
cdr3_length: 15; clone_size: .; v_call: TRBV6-6; j_call: TRBJ2-7; d_call: .; cdr3_nt: TGTGCCAGCAGTTACCCCGGCCCTAGCTCCTACGAGCAGTACTTC; cdr3_aa: CASSYPGPSSYEQYF